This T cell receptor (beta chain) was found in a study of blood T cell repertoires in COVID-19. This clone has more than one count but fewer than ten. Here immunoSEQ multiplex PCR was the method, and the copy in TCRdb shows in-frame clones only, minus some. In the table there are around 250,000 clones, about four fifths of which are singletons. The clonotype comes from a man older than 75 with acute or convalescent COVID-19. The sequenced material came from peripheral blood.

DNA for the CDR3: TGTGCCAGCAGCCCGGAGTGGGGGGGCACAGATACGCAGTATTTT. Residues: CASSPEWGGTDTQYF. J is TRBJ2-3 and V is TRBV9; TRBD2 might be the D (6 bases). This CDR3 is built from 15 residues. V dropped 4 bases and J dropped 1 base, with 13 bases sitting between them. Germline V gene lookup returns CDR1 SGDLS and CDR2 YYNGEE.